A selection of T cell receptor beta chains follows, all from one sample in a study of regulatory and conventional T cells in RAG deficiency. Assay used: immunoSEQ multiplex PCR; TCRdb lists only in-frame clones, some missing. The sample yields some 21,000 clones, almost 96% seen once. The data were also submitted as part of a second study, on regulatory T cells.

Specimen: CD25- CD4+ T cells sorted from blood. Every receptor here comes from a human donor in good health. Each CDR3 is given with its conserved first and last residue. Fields, in order: clone size, V gene, D gene, J gene, CDR3 protein, CDR3 DNA. The D gene is left open where the match is weak. The size of a clone is reported for some rows only, either as once, few or many, or as a class for expanded clones.

clone_size: NA; v_call: TRBV2; d_call: TRBD1; j_call: TRBJ1-2; cdr3_aa: CASSREGQGGGGYTF; cdr3_nt: TGTGCCAGCAGCCGGGAGGGACAGGGTGGCGGCGGCTACACCTTC
clone_size: NA; v_call: TRBV6-1; d_call: NA; j_call: TRBJ1-2; cdr3_aa: CASSEATGNYGYTF; cdr3_nt: TGTGCCAGCAGTGAAGCAACAGGGAACTATGGCTACACCTTC
clone_size: NA; v_call: TRBV5-4; d_call: NA; j_call: TRBJ1-3; cdr3_aa: CASSFSRSSGNTIYF; cdr3_nt: TGTGCCAGCAGCTTCTCCCGGAGCTCTGGAAACACCATATATTTT
clone_size: NA; v_call: TRBV7-9; d_call: TRBD2; j_call: TRBJ2-7; cdr3_aa: CASSFAGDYEQYF; cdr3_nt: TGTGCCAGCAGCTTTGCGGGGGACTACGAGCAGTACTTC
clone_size: NA; v_call: TRBV9; d_call: NA; j_call: TRBJ1-6; cdr3_aa: CASRSGLNSPLHF; cdr3_nt: TGTGCCAGCAGAAGTGGCCTTAATTCACCCCTCCACTTT
clone_size: NA; v_call: TRBV30; d_call: NA; j_call: TRBJ2-1; cdr3_aa: CAWTLGGESYNEQFF; cdr3_nt: TGTGCCTGGACCTTGGGGGGAGAGTCCTACAATGAGCAGTTCTTC
clone_size: NA; v_call: TRBV11-3; d_call: NA; j_call: TRBJ1-1; cdr3_aa: CASSLDQGTEAFF; cdr3_nt: TGTGCCAGCAGCTTAGACCAGGGCACTGAAGCTTTCTTT
clone_size: once; v_call: TRBV14; d_call: NA; j_call: TRBJ2-7; cdr3_aa: CASSQGWQGYEQYF; cdr3_nt: TGTGCCAGCAGCCAAGGGTGGCAGGGCTACGAGCAGTACTTC
clone_size: NA; v_call: TRBV28; d_call: NA; j_call: TRBJ1-4; cdr3_aa: CASSSPQYEKLFF; cdr3_nt: TGTGCCAGCAGTTCTCCACAGTACGAAAAACTGTTTTTT
clone_size: NA; v_call: TRBV7-6; d_call: TRBD2; j_call: TRBJ2-3; cdr3_aa: CASSLESSGGTDTQYF; cdr3_nt: TGTGCCAGCAGCTTAGAGTCTAGCGGGGGCACAGATACGCAGTATTTT
clone_size: NA; v_call: TRBV20-1; d_call: NA; j_call: TRBJ1-2; cdr3_aa: CSVSSNYGYTF; cdr3_nt: TGCAGTGTTTCGTCTAACTATGGCTACACCTTC
clone_size: NA; v_call: TRBV4-2; d_call: TRBD1; j_call: TRBJ1-2; cdr3_aa: CASSHVDREYGYTF; cdr3_nt: TGTGCCAGCAGCCATGTAGACAGGGAGTATGGCTACACCTTC
clone_size: once; v_call: TRBV4-1; d_call: TRBD2; j_call: TRBJ2-5; cdr3_aa: CASNRLAGLKETQYF; cdr3_nt: TGCGCCAGTAATCGACTAGCGGGGCTCAAAGAGACCCAGTACTTC
clone_size: NA; v_call: TRBV28; d_call: TRBD1; j_call: TRBJ2-1; cdr3_aa: CASTVRDRYNEQFF; cdr3_nt: TGTGCCAGCACCGTTCGGGACAGATACAATGAGCAGTTCTTC
clone_size: NA; v_call: TRBV9; d_call: NA; j_call: TRBJ2-7; cdr3_aa: CASSVTPEGVKQYF; cdr3_nt: TGTGCCAGCAGCGTAACTCCAGAGGGAGTCAAGCAGTACTTC
clone_size: NA; v_call: TRBV29-1; d_call: NA; j_call: TRBJ1-2; cdr3_aa: CSVGEADYGYTF; cdr3_nt: TGCAGCGTTGGGGAGGCAGACTATGGCTACACCTTC
clone_size: NA; v_call: TRBV4-2; d_call: NA; j_call: TRBJ1-3; cdr3_aa: CASSSTQGVAGNTIYF; cdr3_nt: TGTGCCAGCAGCTCCACACAAGGGGTCGCCGGAAACACCATATATTTT
clone_size: NA; v_call: TRBV18; d_call: NA; j_call: TRBJ2-4; cdr3_aa: CASSQSREDIQYF; cdr3_nt: TGTGCCAGCTCACAATCCAGGGAGGACATTCAGTACTTC
clone_size: NA; v_call: TRBV9; d_call: TRBD2; j_call: TRBJ2-5; cdr3_aa: CASSGLAGGGETQYF; cdr3_nt: TGTGCCAGCAGCGGACTAGCGGGGGGGGGCGAGACCCAGTACTTC
clone_size: once; v_call: TRBV7-2; d_call: NA; j_call: TRBJ1-3; cdr3_aa: CASSLGRTSSGNTIYF; cdr3_nt: TGTGCCAGCAGCTTAGGTCGGACATCCTCTGGAAACACCATATATTTT
clone_size: NA; v_call: TRBV6-5; d_call: TRBD2; j_call: TRBJ2-5; cdr3_aa: CASRRAGGPETQYF; cdr3_nt: TGTGCCAGCAGGCGAGCGGGGGGGCCTGAGACCCAGTACTTC
clone_size: once; v_call: TRBV29-1; d_call: NA; j_call: TRBJ1-2; cdr3_aa: CSVALAGTNYGYTF; cdr3_nt: TGCAGCGTTGCGTTGGCAGGGACTAACTATGGCTACACCTTC
clone_size: NA; v_call: TRBV5-6; d_call: NA; j_call: TRBJ1-1; cdr3_aa: CASSLAGDWVTEAFF; cdr3_nt: TGTGCCAGCAGCTTGGCCGGGGACTGGGTCACTGAAGCTTTCTTT
clone_size: NA; v_call: TRBV5-1; d_call: TRBD1; j_call: TRBJ2-1; cdr3_aa: CASSSRQGSSNEQFF; cdr3_nt: TGCGCCAGCAGTTCCCGACAGGGAAGCAGCAATGAGCAGTTCTTC
clone_size: NA; v_call: TRBV18; d_call: NA; j_call: TRBJ2-5; cdr3_aa: CASSRARQETQYF; cdr3_nt: TGTGCCAGCTCACGGGCCCGACAAGAGACCCAGTACTTC
clone_size: few; v_call: TRBV5-4; d_call: NA; j_call: TRBJ1-4; cdr3_aa: CASSSPVEGGGEKLFF; cdr3_nt: TGTGCCAGCAGCTCCCCGGTAGAGGGGGGGGGCGAAAAACTGTTTTTT
clone_size: NA; v_call: TRBV27; d_call: NA; j_call: TRBJ2-5; cdr3_aa: CASSLQGGTQYF; cdr3_nt: TGTGCCAGCAGTCTCCAAGGGGGGACCCAGTACTTC
clone_size: NA; v_call: TRBV7-3; d_call: NA; j_call: TRBJ2-1; cdr3_aa: CASSREDEQFF; cdr3_nt: TGTGCCAGCTCCCGGGAAGATGAGCAGTTCTTC
clone_size: NA; v_call: TRBV18; d_call: TRBD2; j_call: TRBJ2-5; cdr3_aa: CASSPRLAGAQETQYF; cdr3_nt: TGTGCCAGCTCACCACGCCTAGCGGGGGCCCAAGAGACCCAGTACTTC
clone_size: NA; v_call: TRBV28; d_call: NA; j_call: TRBJ1-2; cdr3_aa: CASSSSPRTALFSF; cdr3_nt: TGTGCCAGCAGTTCCTCCCCCCGGACAGCCTTGTTCTCCTTC
clone_size: once; v_call: TRBV28; d_call: NA; j_call: TRBJ1-6; cdr3_aa: CASRGGAYNSPLHF; cdr3_nt: TGTGCCAGCAGGGGGGGAGCCTATAATTCCCCCCTCCACTTT
clone_size: NA; v_call: TRBV29-1; d_call: NA; j_call: TRBJ1-6; cdr3_aa: CSARMEGPNSPLHF; cdr3_nt: TGCAGCGCACGCATGGAGGGACCTAATTCACCCCTCCACTTT
clone_size: NA; v_call: TRBV5-1; d_call: TRBD1; j_call: TRBJ2-3; cdr3_aa: CASSRTGGKSDTQYF; cdr3_nt: TGCGCCAGCAGCCGGACAGGGGGCAAGTCGGATACGCAGTATTTT
clone_size: NA; v_call: TRBV7-3; d_call: TRBD1; j_call: TRBJ2-3; cdr3_aa: CASSPGTGDTDTQYF; cdr3_nt: TGTGCCAGCAGCCCCGGGACAGGGGACACAGATACGCAGTATTTT
clone_size: NA; v_call: TRBV9; d_call: TRBD1; j_call: TRBJ1-3; cdr3_aa: CASSGQGATGNTIYF; cdr3_nt: TGTGCCAGCAGCGGACAGGGGGCAACTGGAAACACCATATATTTT
clone_size: NA; v_call: TRBV9; d_call: NA; j_call: TRBJ2-1; cdr3_aa: CASSVVGRGFSYNEQFF; cdr3_nt: TGTGCCAGCAGCGTAGTAGGAAGAGGGTTCTCCTACAATGAGCAGTTCTTC
clone_size: once; v_call: TRBV9; d_call: NA; j_call: TRBJ1-1; cdr3_aa: CASSVAQRNTEAFF; cdr3_nt: TGTGCCAGCAGCGTAGCACAGAGGAACACTGAAGCTTTCTTT
clone_size: NA; v_call: TRBV5-1; d_call: TRBD2; j_call: TRBJ2-7; cdr3_aa: CASSLSSGGSSYEQYF; cdr3_nt: TGCGCCAGCAGCTTAAGTAGCGGGGGCAGCTCCTACGAGCAGTACTTC
clone_size: NA; v_call: TRBV2; d_call: NA; j_call: TRBJ2-6; cdr3_aa: CASKILHSGANVLTF; cdr3_nt: TGTGCCAGCAAAATCTTACACTCTGGGGCCAACGTCCTGACTTTC
clone_size: NA; v_call: TRBV7-7; d_call: NA; j_call: TRBJ2-7; cdr3_aa: CASSFKERYEQYF; cdr3_nt: TGTGCCAGCAGCTTCAAGGAGAGATACGAGCAGTACTTC
clone_size: once; v_call: TRBV9; d_call: TRBD1; j_call: TRBJ1-4; cdr3_aa: CASSVGGQVNEKLFF; cdr3_nt: TGTGCCAGCAGCGTAGGGGGACAGGTTAATGAAAAACTGTTTTTT
clone_size: once; v_call: TRBV5-8; d_call: NA; j_call: TRBJ2-7; cdr3_aa: CASSLAGGVYEQYF; cdr3_nt: TGTGCCAGCAGCTTGGCCGGAGGTGTCTACGAGCAGTACTTC
clone_size: NA; v_call: TRBV9; d_call: NA; j_call: TRBJ1-2; cdr3_aa: CASSTGGSGVDYGYTF; cdr3_nt: TGTGCCAGCAGCACGGGAGGATCGGGGGTGGACTATGGCTACACCTTC
clone_size: NA; v_call: TRBV5-4; d_call: TRBD1; j_call: TRBJ1-1; cdr3_aa: CASSTGPGQPNTEAFF; cdr3_nt: TGTGCCAGCAGCACGGGACCGGGACAGCCCAACACTGAAGCTTTCTTT
clone_size: NA; v_call: TRBV5-1; d_call: NA; j_call: TRBJ2-3; cdr3_aa: CASSFGTPANTDTQYF; cdr3_nt: TGCGCCAGCAGCTTCGGGACTCCGGCGAACACAGATACGCAGTATTTT
clone_size: NA; v_call: TRBV28; d_call: NA; j_call: TRBJ1-1; cdr3_aa: CASSLAVTEAFF; cdr3_nt: TGTGCCAGCAGTTTAGCGGTAACTGAAGCTTTCTTT
clone_size: NA; v_call: TRBV7-6; d_call: NA; j_call: TRBJ2-6; cdr3_aa: CASSSTIQVSDGANVLTF; cdr3_nt: TGTGCCAGCAGCTCGACGATACAGGTGTCGGATGGGGCCAACGTCCTGACTTTC
clone_size: NA; v_call: TRBV7-2; d_call: TRBD1; j_call: TRBJ1-6; cdr3_aa: CASSPLGQGNSPLHF; cdr3_nt: TGTGCCAGCAGCCCCTTGGGACAGGGAAATTCACCCCTCCACTTT
clone_size: once; v_call: TRBV27; d_call: NA; j_call: TRBJ1-1; cdr3_aa: CASRAGTVNTEAFF; cdr3_nt: TGTGCCAGCCGAGCGGGGACGGTGAACACTGAAGCTTTCTTT
clone_size: NA; v_call: TRBV7-3; d_call: NA; j_call: TRBJ2-1; cdr3_aa: CASSLPTSRGYNEQFF; cdr3_nt: TGTGCCAGCAGCCTCCCGACTTCCCGGGGTTACAATGAGCAGTTCTTC